Reported below is one T cell receptor (beta chain). Only in-frame clones appear in the TCRdb table, and some are missing; sequencing was by immunoSEQ multiplex PCR. The sample yields about 160,000 clones, about 93% seen once. The record originates from a study of control samples from healthy donors and cancer patients. Sequencing used blood. The sequence was obtained from a woman aged 55-70 years in good health.

The chain's CDR3 is CASSEWWSGSSSYNSPLHF. The CDR3 DNA reads as TGTGCCAGCAGTGAATGGTGGTCGGGGTCCAGCTCCTATAATTCACCCCTCCACTTT. The chain employs TRBV6-1 and TRBJ1-6; D call uncertain. Per germline, CDR1 MNHNS and CDR2 SASEGT. The CDR3 consists of 19 residues. V was cut by 2 bases and J by 0 bases, with 17 bases left in between.